This T cell receptor (beta chain) was captured by sequencing in a study of response to subunit inactivated influenza vaccine. The junction had 7 bases not matched to a gene; V was cut back by 6 bases and J by 10 bases. The CDR3 is made up of 12 amino acids. From germline, CDR1 is MDHEN and CDR2 SYDVKM. Using its own MiXCR run on the RT-PCR reads, TCRdb lists one record per CDR3 protein. The table records hundreds of thousands of distinct CDR3 sequences, around 20% of them present only once. This clonotype has only a few counts. The origin of this receptor is a man aged 50 or older who received an inactivated influenza vaccine. The rearrangement uses TRBV28 and TRBJ2-3; TRBD2 matches at 7 bases. The sample was PBMCs from blood, taken roughly 5 days after vaccination. The CDR3 sequence is CASREAGRAQYF. CDR3 in DNA: TGTGCCAGCAGGGAGGCAGGGAGGGCGCAGTATTTT.